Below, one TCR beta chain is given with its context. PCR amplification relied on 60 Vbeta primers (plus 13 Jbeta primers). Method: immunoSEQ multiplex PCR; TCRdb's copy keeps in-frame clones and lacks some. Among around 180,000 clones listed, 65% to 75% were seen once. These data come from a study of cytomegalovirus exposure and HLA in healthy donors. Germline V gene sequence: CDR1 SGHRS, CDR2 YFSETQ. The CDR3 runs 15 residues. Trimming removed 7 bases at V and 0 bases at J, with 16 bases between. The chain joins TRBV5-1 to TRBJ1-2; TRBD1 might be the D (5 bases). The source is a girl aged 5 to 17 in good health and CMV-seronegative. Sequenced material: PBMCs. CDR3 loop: CASGDSSIPNYGYTF. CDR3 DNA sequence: TGCGCCAGCGGTGACAGCTCCATCCCTAACTATGGCTACACCTTC.